The following is a TCR beta chain sequence with its context. There are a few counts of this clone. No cognate antigen has been identified for it. No much larger clone is present one base from it, and per-base qualities are unavailable. The immunoSEQ platform was used to carry out deep TCRbeta sequencing. In the paper's pipeline: Only productive rearrangements were exported from the immunoSEQ Analyzer for downstream analysis. T cell phenotypes were assigned to bulk TCRbeta clonotypes by matching the clonotypes to single-cell RNA+TCR-seq clones with the same TCRbeta sequence. Using bulk TCR sequencing data, clone enrichment in tumor was calculated by dividing a clone's tumor frequency by the same clone's PBMC frequency. TCRs were grouped by GLIPH into specificity groups, defined as clusters of distinct TCRs likely recognizing common antigens via shared CDR3 motifs. TCRdb holds this immuneACCESS table with in-frame rearrangements only. Some clones are missing; in checked studies, unresolved V genes explain under half, and the rest has no known cause. V and J calls and clone size come straight from that table; D and trimming were deduced from the DNA. The sample has some 66,000 clones on record, around two thirds of them singletons. The top ten clonotypes cover about 4.5% of the sample.

The data stem from a study of T cells in tumors after PD-1 blockade (dated by TCRdb to between 2018 and 2021). With regard to the full study: Patients were excluded if they had prior checkpoint blockade, use of systemic immunosuppressants, or recent radiotherapy or other anti-cancer therapy within 4 weeks. Pembrolizumab 200 mg every 3 weeks or cemiplimab 350 mg every 2 weeks was administered to patients. A subset of patients also received ongoing daily vismodegib 150 mg during anti-PD-1 treatment. Peripheral blood samples averaged approximately 110,000 TCR templates (range roughly 22,000-257,772) and 35,000 to 45,000 unique clonotypes. The study performed paired single-cell RNA and TCR sequencing on site-matched tumors from BCC or SCC patients before and after anti-PD-1 therapy. To compare clonotypes in blood and tumor, bulk TCR sequencing was done on nine to ten peripheral blood samples taken from roughly 5 patients. Clinical response was assessed using RECIST version 1.1. The study at large found these results: Roughly 41% of the TCR clonotypes from tumors also showed up in blood, and some novel exhausted tumor clones were present in pre-treatment blood, which suggests peripheral recruitment. The source of novel T cell clones was not identified, and lymphoid organs or rare unexpanded clones within the tumor or the tumor periphery could be included among the possible sources.

Read against the paper, the sample's time point label means: after anti-PD-1 therapy. Genomic DNA extracted from tumor biopsies or peripheral blood was used for bulk TCRbeta sequencing, with input ranging from about 616 ng to 6,500 ng. Every patient was a poor candidate for surgical resection and had histologically proven advanced or metastatic basal or squamous cell carcinoma. The basal cell carcinoma cohort was made up of 11 patients, and bulk tumor TCR sequencing was performed for 7 to 9 of these patients. CDR1 and CDR2 are drawn from the germline V gene: SNHLY, FYNNEI. Trimming takes 2 bases from V and 3 bases from J, and the germline ends sit 14 bases apart. Including cysteine and phenylalanine, the CDR3 has 15 amino acids. This entry keeps only the CDR3 DNA: 45 bases, framed from base 1.

The clonotype was recovered from a human donor with basal cell carcinoma. Sequences were derived from PBMCs, sampled after anti-PD-1 treatment. The chain joins TRBV2 to TRBJ2-7, with the D gene tentatively TRBD1 or TRBD2, based on 6 matching bases in each. The CDR3 region has the sequence CASSENGGPRYEQYF. The DNA reads TGTGCCAGCAGTGAAAATGGGGGGCCGCGCTACGAGCAGTACTTC. With the rest looked up from the reference TRBV2 and TRBJ2-7 genes rather than sequenced, the full variable domain is EPEVTQTPSHQVTQMGQEVILRCVPISNHLYFYWYRQILGQKVEFLVSFYNNEISEKSEIFDDQFSVERPDGSNFTLKIRSTKLEDSAMYFCASSENGGPRYEQYFGPGTRLTVT.